These T cell receptor beta chains were read from a single sample in a study of cytomegalovirus exposure and HLA in healthy donors. Some clones are missing from TCRdb's copy, which holds only in-frame ones; the method was immunoSEQ multiplex PCR. The profile shows 120,000 or so clones, approximately 79% of them singletons. The sample was PBMCs. The receptors derive from a man in his fifties or sixties in good health and CMV-seropositive. The CDR3 runs from the conserved cysteine through the conserved F or W. D genes are given only for firm matches. Clone size appears in some rows only: once, few, many, or a class for an expanded clone.

size | D | J | V | CDR3 | DNA
NA | NA | TRBJ1-2 | TRBV11-3 | CASGQGYTF | TGTGCCAGTGGACAGGGCTACACCTTC
NA | TRBD1 | TRBJ1-1 | TRBV7-9 | CASSPQTGDGNTEAFF | TGTGCCAGCAGCCCCCAGACAGGGGATGGGAACACTGAAGCTTTCTTT
NA | NA | TRBJ2-7 | TRBV21-1 | CASGPRPGGDEQYF | TGTGCCAGCGGACCTCGCCCCGGGGGAGACGAGCAGTACTTC
once | NA | TRBJ1-1 | TRBV7-2 | CASSFTRDTEAFF | TGTGCCAGCAGCTTTACGCGGGACACTGAAGCTTTCTTT
NA | TRBD1 | TRBJ2-7 | TRBV9 | CASSVAGGATNEQYF | TGTGCCAGCAGCGTAGCAGGGGGCGCAACCAACGAGCAGTACTTC
NA | NA | TRBJ2-7 | TRBV19 | CASSQNYDVEQYF | TGTGCCAGTAGTCAGAACTACGATGTGGAGCAGTACTTC
NA | TRBD1 | TRBJ2-7 | TRBV13 | CASQGQGGYEQYF | TGTGCCAGTCAGGGACAGGGGGGCTACGAGCAGTACTTC
NA | TRBD2 | TRBJ2-7 | TRBV4-2 | CASSGLAGNYEQYF | TGTGCCAGCAGCGGACTAGCGGGTAACTACGAGCAGTACTTC
NA | NA | TRBJ1-2 | TRBV28 | CATPGQGLSEGLYGYTF | TGTGCCACCCCAGGTCAGGGACTTAGCGAGGGCCTTTATGGCTACACCTTC
NA | NA | TRBJ1-3 | TRBV6-6 | CASLGYSGNTIYF | TGTGCCAGCCTAGGATACTCTGGAAACACCATATATTTT
NA | NA | TRBJ2-2 | TRBV10-3 | CAIRGDSTGELFF | TGTGCCATCAGAGGGGACTCCACCGGGGAGCTGTTTTTT
once | TRBD1 | TRBJ2-7 | TRBV14 | CASSRYRGRNEQYF | TGTGCCAGCAGCCGGTACAGGGGTCGGAACGAGCAGTACTTC
NA | NA | TRBJ2-7 | TRBV20-1 | CSAWSREQYF | TGCAGTGCTTGGTCCCGGGAGCAGTACTTC
NA | NA | TRBJ2-7 | TRBV5-6 | CASSTPAGYEQYF | TGTGCCAGCAGCACCCCGGCGGGGTACGAGCAGTACTTC
NA | NA | TRBJ2-1 | TRBV7-9 | CASSATGEQFF | TGTGCCAGCAGCGCCACAGGGGAGCAGTTCTTC
NA | NA | TRBJ1-5 | TRBV6-5 | CASNPRQDSNQPQHF | TGTGCCAGCAACCCCCGACAGGATTCCAATCAGCCCCAGCATTTT
NA | NA | TRBJ1-1 | TRBV19 | CASSIRGPNTEAFF | TGTGCCAGTAGTATTAGAGGCCCGAACACTGAAGCTTTCTTT
NA | NA | TRBJ1-4 | TRBV29-1 | CSVEDLPPNEKLFF | TGCAGCGTTGAAGATCTCCCTCCTAATGAAAAACTGTTTTTT
NA | NA | TRBJ2-2 | TRBV5-4 | CASSSAGPNTGELFF | TGTGCCAGCAGCTCGGCGGGCCCGAACACCGGGGAGCTGTTTTTT
NA | TRBD2 | TRBJ2-1 | TRBV7-2 | CASTKTAGDYNEQFF | TGTGCCAGCACCAAGACAGCGGGAGACTACAATGAGCAGTTCTTC
NA | NA | TRBJ1-1 | TRBV6-5 | CASSSLGGTEAFF | TGTGCCAGCAGTTCACTAGGGGGCACTGAAGCTTTCTTT
NA | TRBD2 | TRBJ2-3 | TRBV15 | CATSRDTSGADTQYF | TGTGCCACCAGCAGAGATACTAGCGGGGCAGATACGCAGTATTTT
NA | NA | TRBJ2-1 | TRBV4-1 | CASSQGGEPYNEQFF | TGCGCCAGCAGCCAAGGGGGAGAGCCTTACAATGAGCAGTTCTTC
NA | NA | TRBJ1-5 | TRBV6-5 | CASSYETGVEPQHF | TGTGCCAGCAGTTACGAGACAGGTGTGGAGCCCCAGCATTTT
NA | TRBD1 | TRBJ2-1 | TRBV9 | CASSVGRQGLDEQFF | TGTGCCAGCAGCGTGGGTCGACAGGGTTTAGATGAGCAGTTCTTC
NA | TRBD2 | TRBJ2-2 | TRBV5-6 | CASSYMTSGNTGELFF | TGTGCCAGCAGCTACATGACTAGCGGGAACACCGGGGAGCTGTTTTTT
NA | TRBD1 | TRBJ2-7 | TRBV2 | CASSEVTGPYEQYF | TGTGCCAGCAGTGAAGTGACAGGGCCCTACGAGCAGTACTTC
few | NA | TRBJ1-5 | TRBV7-9 | CASSPQGNQPQHF | TGTGCCAGCAGCCCCCAGGGCAATCAGCCCCAGCATTTT
NA | NA | TRBJ1-5 | TRBV5-1 | CASSAGGNQPQHF | TGCGCCAGCAGCGCGGGAGGGAATCAGCCCCAGCATTTT
once | NA | TRBJ2-3 | TRBV11-3 | CASSPSSGRTDTQYF | TGTGCCAGCAGCCCCTCCTCGGGGAGGACAGATACGCAGTATTTT
few | TRBD2 | TRBJ2-3 | TRBV5-6 | CASSPWGAGAMDTQYF | TGTGCCAGCAGCCCCTGGGGAGCGGGAGCCATGGATACGCAGTATTTT
NA | TRBD1 | TRBJ1-1 | TRBV12-5 | CASGLTTGAKTEAFF | TGTGCTAGTGGTTTGACGACAGGGGCGAAGACTGAAGCTTTCTTT
NA | NA | TRBJ1-2 | TRBV6-5 | CASSYEGSYGYTF | TGTGCCAGCAGTTACGAGGGCAGCTATGGCTACACCTTC
NA | TRBD1 | TRBJ1-2 | TRBV5-4 | CASSWMTGDYGYTF | TGTGCCAGCAGCTGGATGACAGGGGACTATGGCTACACCTTC
NA | TRBD1 | TRBJ1-1 | TRBV5-1 | CASSPRQGAVEAFF | TGCGCCAGCAGCCCGAGGCAGGGGGCCGTTGAAGCTTTCTTT
NA | TRBD2 | TRBJ2-7 | TRBV19 | CASSMLADGGEQYF | TGTGCCAGTAGTATGCTAGCGGACGGGGGGGAGCAGTACTTC
NA | NA | TRBJ2-7 | TRBV20-1 | CSASPGIEQYF | TGCAGTGCTAGCCCAGGGATCGAGCAGTACTTC
NA | NA | TRBJ1-1 | TRBV19 | CASHPGRGNTEAFF | TGTGCCTCCCACCCCGGCAGGGGTAACACTGAAGCTTTCTTT
NA | TRBD2 | TRBJ2-7 | TRBV9 | CASSVGGDEQYF | TGTGCCAGCAGCGTCGGGGGGGACGAGCAGTACTTC
NA | TRBD1 | TRBJ1-6 | TRBV6-5 | CASSRTGTVNSPLHF | TGTGCCAGCAGCCGAACCGGGACAGTTAATTCACCCCTCCACTTT
NA | NA | TRBJ1-3 | TRBV6-5 | CASSLRGTGNTIYF | TGTGCCAGCAGTCTAAGAGGTACTGGAAACACCATATATTTT
NA | TRBD2 | TRBJ2-1 | TRBV28 | CASSLTGGSYNEQFF | TGTGCCAGCAGTTTAACGGGAGGCTCCTACAATGAGCAGTTCTTC
once | TRBD1 | TRBJ1-4 | TRBV6-5 | CASSQPGQRHEKLFF | TGTGCCAGCAGTCAGCCGGGACAGAGACATGAAAAACTGTTTTTT
few | NA | TRBJ2-3 | TRBV19 | CASSMDRGSTDTQYF | TGTGCCAGTAGTATGGATCGGGGTAGCACAGATACGCAGTATTTT
NA | NA | TRBJ1-1 | TRBV9 | CASSEGGGNTEAFF | TGTGCCAGCAGCGAGGGAGGCGGTAACACTGAAGCTTTCTTT
NA | NA | TRBJ2-1 | TRBV7-2 | CASSLEGSRANEQFF | TGTGCCAGCAGCTTAGAAGGCAGCAGGGCTAATGAGCAGTTCTTC
NA | TRBD1 | TRBJ2-1 | TRBV11-2 | CASSLEQGPFNEQFF | TGTGCCAGCAGCTTAGAACAGGGGCCATTCAATGAGCAGTTCTTC
few | NA | TRBJ2-5 | TRBV5-4 | CASSLDRQETQYF | TGTGCCAGCAGCTTGGACAGACAAGAGACCCAGTACTTC
NA | NA | TRBJ2-3 | TRBV6-5 | CASSRGDTQYF | TGTGCCAGCAGCCGGGGAGATACGCAGTATTTT
NA | NA | TRBJ2-1 | TRBV11-3 | CASSSYPTDEQFF | TGTGCCAGCAGCTCCTACCCGACAGATGAGCAGTTCTTC
NA | NA | TRBJ1-5 | TRBV19 | CASSIGQVGNQPQHF | TGTGCCAGTAGTATAGGACAGGTGGGCAATCAGCCCCAGCATTTT
NA | TRBD2 | TRBJ2-3 | TRBV2 | CASSEASGVSTDTQYF | TGTGCCAGCAGTGAAGCTAGCGGGGTTAGCACAGATACGCAGTATTTT